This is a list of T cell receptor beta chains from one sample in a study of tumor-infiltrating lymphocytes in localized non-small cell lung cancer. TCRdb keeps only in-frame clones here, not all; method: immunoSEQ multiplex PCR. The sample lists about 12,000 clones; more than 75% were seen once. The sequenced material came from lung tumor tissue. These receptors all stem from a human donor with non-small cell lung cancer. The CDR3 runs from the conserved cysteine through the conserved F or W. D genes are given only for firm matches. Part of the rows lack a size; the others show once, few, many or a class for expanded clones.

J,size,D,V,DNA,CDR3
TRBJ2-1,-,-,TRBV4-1,TGCGCCAGCAGCCAAGATCCACTCAGATCCTACAATGAGCAGTTCTTC,CASSQDPLRSYNEQFF
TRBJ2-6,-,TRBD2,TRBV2,TGTGCCAGCACCGGGACTAGCGGGATCGTAGAATCTGGGGCCAACGTCCTGACTTTC,CASTGTSGIVESGANVLTF
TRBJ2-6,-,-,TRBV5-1,TGCGCCAGCAGCTTACCGGGCTCTGGGGCCAACGTCCTGACTTTC,CASSLPGSGANVLTF
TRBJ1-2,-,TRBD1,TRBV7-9,TGTGCCAGCAGCGCGGCCGGACAGGGTGACTATGGCTACACCTTC,CASSAAGQGDYGYTF
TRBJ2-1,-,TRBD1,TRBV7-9,TGTGCCAGCAGCTTAGGAGGGGGCCATGAGCAGTTCTTC,CASSLGGGHEQFF
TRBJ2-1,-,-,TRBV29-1,TGCAGCGTGGGGGATGGCCACGGTGGAGAGCAGTTCTTC,CSVGDGHGGEQFF
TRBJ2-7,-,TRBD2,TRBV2,TGTGCCAGCAGTGAAGTTGGACTAGCGGGCCTCTACGAGCAGTACTTC,CASSEVGLAGLYEQYF
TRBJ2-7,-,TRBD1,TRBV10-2,TGCGCCAGCAGCCGACAGGGGCCCTCCTCCGAGCAGTACTTC,CASSRQGPSSEQYF
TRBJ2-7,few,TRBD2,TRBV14,TGTGCCAGCAGCCAAGGGACTAGTTTAGCCTACGAGCAGTACTTC,CASSQGTSLAYEQYF
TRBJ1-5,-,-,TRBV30,TGTGCCTGGAGTTCAGGGTTTGAAACAGCCCAGCATTTT,CAWSSGFETAQHF
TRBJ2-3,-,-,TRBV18,TGTGCCAGCTCACCTCCTAGTCGTGGGAGGAGGACAGATACGCAGTATTTT,CASSPPSRGRRTDTQYF
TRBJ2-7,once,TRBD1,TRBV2,TGTGCCAACAGGAATCCCACAGGGGTGGTGGGAGAGCAGTACTTC,CANRNPTGVVGEQYF
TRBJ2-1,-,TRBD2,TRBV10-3,TGTGCCATCAGTGTTGGGACTAGCTTAAATGAGCAGTTCTTC,CAISVGTSLNEQFF
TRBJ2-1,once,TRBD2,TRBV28,TGTGCCAGTTCACCCGGACTAGCGGGAACTTACAATGAGCAGTTCTTC,CASSPGLAGTYNEQFF
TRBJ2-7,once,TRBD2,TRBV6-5,TGTGCCAGCTTGGGAGGGAATCCTTACGAGCAGTACTTC,CASLGGNPYEQYF
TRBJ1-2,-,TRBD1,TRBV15,TGTGCCACCAGCAGAGTGGGGCTAACAGGGGGCGATGGCTACACCTTC,CATSRVGLTGGDGYTF
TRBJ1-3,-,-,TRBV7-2,TGTGCCAGCAGCTCCACAATATCCAGCTCTGGAAACACCATATATTTT,CASSSTISSSGNTIYF
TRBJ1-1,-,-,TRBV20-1,TGCAGTGCCCCCAAGAGAGGGCAGGTTTTCTTT,CSAPKRGQVFF
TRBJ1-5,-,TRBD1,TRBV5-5,TGTGCCAGCAGCTCGACAGGGATGGGCAATCAGCCCCAGCATTTT,CASSSTGMGNQPQHF
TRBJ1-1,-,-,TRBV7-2,TGTGCCAGCAGCTCACAGGGAGGCGACACTGAAGCTTTCTTT,CASSSQGGDTEAFF
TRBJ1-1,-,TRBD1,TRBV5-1,TGCGCCAGCAGCTTGACCGGGACAGGGGGGACTGAAGCTTTCTTT,CASSLTGTGGTEAFF
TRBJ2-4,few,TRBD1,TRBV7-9,TGTGCCAGCAGCCCCACAGGGGGGACCAAAAACATTCAGTACTTC,CASSPTGGTKNIQYF
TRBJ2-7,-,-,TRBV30,TGTGCCTGGAATCGGGGCAGGTGGGGGTACGAGCAGTACTTC,CAWNRGRWGYEQYF
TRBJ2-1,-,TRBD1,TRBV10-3,TGTGCCATCAGCCGGGGACAGGGGCAAGGGAATGAGCAGTTCTTC,CAISRGQGQGNEQFF
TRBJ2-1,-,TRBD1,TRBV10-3,TGTGCCATCAGTGAACGGACAGGGAACTCCAATGAGCAGTTCTTC,CAISERTGNSNEQFF
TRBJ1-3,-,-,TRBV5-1,TGCGCCAGCAGCAGTAGTCCCGGCATTGGAAACACCATATATTTT,CASSSSPGIGNTIYF
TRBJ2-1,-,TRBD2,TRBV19,TGTGCCAGTAAAATGCTAGCGGGAGTTCAAGGTGAGCAGTTCTTC,CASKMLAGVQGEQFF
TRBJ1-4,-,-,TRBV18,TGTGCCAGCTCATCCACAGGGATGGCGGAAAAACTGTTTTTT,CASSSTGMAEKLFF